The rows below give T cell receptor beta chains drawn from one sample of a study of blood T cell repertoires in COVID-19. Profiled with immunoSEQ multiplex PCR; TCRdb holds only in-frame clones, not every one. The profile shows over 100,000 clones, about four fifths of them singletons. Material for sequencing was peripheral blood. The origin of the receptors is a man in his sixties with acute or convalescent COVID-19. The CDR3 runs from the conserved cysteine through the conserved F or W. Each record gives: J gene, V gene, CDR3 length, D gene, clone size, CDR3 DNA, CDR3 protein. A D gene is named only where the DNA matches it firmly. The size of a clone is reported for some rows only, either as once, few or many, or as a class for expanded clones.

>TRBJ2-1|TRBV9|18|TRBD1|-
TGTGCCAGCAGCGCAGTAACCCACGGGACAGGCTTTTACAATGAGCAGTTCTTC
CASSAVTHGTGFYNEQFF
>TRBJ2-1|TRBV11-2|15|TRBD2|-
TGTGCCAGCACGCGCACGGGGGGTCGCTACAATGAGCAGTTCTTC
CASTRTGGRYNEQFF
>TRBJ1-4|TRBV4-1|16|-|once
TGCGCCAGCAGCCAAGCATGGAGGGGTACTAATGAAAAACTGTTTTTT
CASSQAWRGTNEKLFF
>TRBJ2-3|TRBV5-1|15|-|-
TGCGCCAGCAGCTGGGGGGGACAGGGCACAGATACGCAGTATTTT
CASSWGGQGTDTQYF
>TRBJ1-2|TRBV29-1|13|TRBD1|-
TGCAGCGTTGAGGGACAGGGGGCGGAGGGCTACACCTTC
CSVEGQGAEGYTF
>TRBJ2-1|TRBV27|19|TRBD2|-
TGTGCCAGCAGCCTCCGACGACTAGCGGGGGTGAACTCCTACAATGAGCAGTTCTTC
CASSLRRLAGVNSYNEQFF
>TRBJ1-5|TRBV19|14|-|-
TGTGCCAGTAGCAGCAGGGGCAGCAATCAGCCCCAGCATTTT
CASSSRGSNQPQHF
>TRBJ1-2|TRBV5-1|15|-|few
TGCGCCAGCAGCTTGGCAGGGAACTCTAACTATGGCTACACCTTC
CASSLAGNSNYGYTF
>TRBJ2-5|TRBV5-1|13|-|-
TGCGCCAGCAGCTTGGTCCGCCAAGAGACCCAGTACTTC
CASSLVRQETQYF
>TRBJ2-7|TRBV11-2|13|-|few
TGTGCCAGCAGCCCGAGGAGGGGCGGGGAGCAGTACTTC
CASSPRRGGEQYF